This passage covers 6 T cell receptor beta chains from one sample sequenced in a study of blood T cell repertoires in COVID-19. Clones were read by immunoSEQ multiplex PCR, and TCRdb kept only the in-frame ones, dropping some. The sample lists under 55,000 clones, over 85% occurring once. Sequencing input: peripheral blood. The receptors here all came from a human donor in a cohort sampled during active COVID-19.

The V call is TRBV7-9, the J call TRBJ2-7; a possible D gene is TRBD2 (6 bases). Germline CDR1 is SEHNR and CDR2 is FQNEAQ (reference sequence). V was shortened by 5 bases and J by 3 bases, with 17 bases between the two germline ends. This CDR3 region has 15 residues. This CDR3 reads CASSPREVRDYEQYF. The CDR3 nucleotides are TGTGCCAGCAGCCCGAGGGAGGTCCGCGACTACGAGCAGTACTTC.

The chain links TRBV5-6 to TRBJ1-5, with D perhaps matching TRBD1 (5 bases). Germline V gene data show CDR1 as SGHDT and CDR2 as YYEEEE. This CDR3 has 15 residues. Trimming stripped 2 bases from V and 3 bases from J, with 12 bases between. The CDR3 nucleotides are TGTGCCAGCAGCTTTAATGGGGGGGACAATCAGCCCCAGCATTTT. It yields the protein CASSFNGGDNQPQHF.

The V gene is TRBV7-6, the J gene TRBJ2-1, with 7 positions matching TRBD2. The CDR3 contains 20 residues. Germline V lookup: CDR1 SGHVS, CDR2 FNYEAQ. Germline trimming cut 2 bases from V and 0 bases from J; bases unmatched to any gene: 16. CDR3 protein: CASSLIFSTSPSPSYNEQFF. The CDR3 DNA is TGTGCCAGCAGCTTAATTTTTTCGACTAGCCCCTCCCCCTCCTACAATGAGCAGTTCTTC.

The chain recombines TRBV14 with TRBJ2-1; TRBD2 matches 9 bases. The CDR3 spans 15 residues. CDR1 is SGHDN, CDR2 FVKESK, per germline. V was clipped by 2 bases and J by 3 bases; unmatched bases: 2. CDR3 loop: CASSQLAGDYNEQFF. The CDR3 coding sequence is TGTGCCAGCAGCCAATTAGCGGGAGACTACAATGAGCAGTTCTTC.

V gene TRBV6-2 or TRBV6-3 combines with J gene TRBJ1-1; 8 nucleotides agree with TRBD1. Germline CDR1 is MNHEY and CDR2 is SVGEGT. This CDR3 contains 13 residues. Trimming cost V 4 bases and J 4 bases; bases outside gene matches: 2. The CDR3 nucleotides are TGTGCCAGCAGTTGGACAGGGAGCACTGAAGCTTTCTTT. It specifies CASSWTGSTEAFF.

The chain combines TRBV5-6 with TRBJ2-5, with no clear D. This CDR3 spans 15 amino acids. V lost 1 base and J 3 bases, leaving 13 bases between the germline ends. CDR1 is SGHDT, CDR2 YYEEEE, per germline. The CDR3 loop is CASSLLQNHEETQYF. CDR3 DNA: TGTGCCAGCAGCTTGTTGCAGAACCATGAAGAGACCCAGTACTTC.